Sequencing of this T cell receptor beta chain was carried out in a study of post-analysis software for immune sequencing data. Points from the study as a whole: The five TRBV segments detected at higher frequency in patients than in controls included TRBV5-6, TRBV5-1 and TRBV20-1.

With respect to this clonotype: What it recognizes is unknown. A read error may account for a junction end that differs from germline.

Germline V gene sequence: CDR1 SEHNR, CDR2 FQNEAQ (reference sequence). The CDR3 length is 13 residues. Unique molecular identifiers were built into the TCR beta cDNA libraries. TCRdb recomputed calls from the PCR reads with MiXCR, one row per CDR3 protein. Seen here are 380,000 or so distinct CDR3 sequences, 30% to 45% observed once, and the top ten hold around an eighth. V usage is TRBV7-9 and J usage is TRBJ2-7; D ambiguous. The J call may be incorrect, as the DNA end agrees better with TRBJ2-5. Sequenced input: blood. The TCR was taken from a girl under 18 with multiple sclerosis. The CDR3 loop reads CTSSPDNEETQYF. The CDR3 bases are TGTACCAGCAGCCCAGACAACGAAGAGACCCAGTACTTC.